The 24 T cell receptor beta chains given below trace back to one sample, sequenced in a study of blood T cell repertoires in COVID-19. Profiling relied on immunoSEQ multiplex PCR, and the TCRdb table lists in-frame clones only, not all of them. The repertoire holds fewer than 350,000 clones, 86% seen once, with roughly 2.1% in the top ten. The sample was peripheral blood. These TCRs come from a woman in her thirties who had recovered from COVID-19.

The rearrangement links TRBV19 to TRBJ2-3, with 8 bases lining up with TRBD2. CDR1 and CDR2 from the germline V gene are LNHDA and SQIVND (reference sequence). This CDR3 region has 15 residues. V was pared by 3 bases and J by 4 bases, with 6 bases of the junction left unmatched. CDR3 in DNA: TGTGCCAGTAGTATCGGGACTAGGATTTCAGATACGCAGTATTTT. It specifies CASSIGTRISDTQYF.

This clone was counted a single time. This chain joins TRBV5-8 and TRBJ1-1, with D tentatively TRBD1 (6 bases). The V gene's germline CDR1 is SGHTS and CDR2 YDEGEE. V lost 3 bases and J lost 6, with 21 bases in between. This CDR3 has 16 residues. CDR3 in amino acids: CASSSPGTIPDAEAFF. DNA for the CDR3: TGTGCCAGCAGCTCCCCGGGGACAATTCCGGACGCTGAAGCTTTCTTT.

V and J are TRBV12-3 or TRBV12-4 and TRBJ2-7; D possibly corresponds to TRBD2 (6 bases). V dropped 4 bases and J dropped 6 bases, with 7 bases sitting between them. The CDR3 runs to 11 residues. In DNA form, the CDR3 reads TGTGCCAGCAGTTGGGGAGGCGAGCAGTACTTC. The encoded protein is CASSWGGEQYF.

V is TRBV2 and J is TRBJ2-2, with a possible D match to TRBD2 (7 bases). The germline gives CDR1 SNHLY, CDR2 FYNNEI. CDR3 length: 13 amino acids. The V end was cut by 6 bases, the J end by 6 bases, with 11 bases between. DNA for the CDR3: TGTGCCAGCAGGGGGGGGCTCTCCGGGGAGCTGTTTTTT. This sequence encodes CASRGGLSGELFF.

This chain uses TRBV4-3 with TRBJ1-1, with TRBD1 identical over 8 bases. Germline CDR1 LGHNA, CDR2 YSLEER. The CDR3 has 16 residues. Unmatched junction bases numbered 10, after V lost 3 bases and J lost 4 bases. CDR3 coding DNA: TGCGCCAGCAGCCAGGCAGTAACAGGGGGTGGCACTGAAGCTTTCTTT. Translating gives CASSQAVTGGGTEAFF.

The gene calls are TRBV7-9 and TRBJ2-1, with TRBD2 matching 9 bases. Germline assignment: CDR1 SEHNR and CDR2 FQNEAQ (reference sequence). This CDR3 spans 18 amino acids. V shed 5 bases and J 5 bases; nucleotides not matched to a gene: 16. The CDR3 region has the DNA TGTGCCAGCAGCCCCCAGGTGGGTACTAGCGGGCCCAACAATGAGCAGTTCTTC. It codes for CASSPQVGTSGPNNEQFF.

The genes are TRBV6-5 and TRBJ2-5; D might be TRBD2 (5 bases). Looked up from germline, CDR1 is MNHEY and CDR2 is SVGAGI. The CDR3 has 11 residues. V lost 7 bases and J 7 bases, leaving 10 bases between the germline ends. CDR3 DNA sequence: TGTGCCAGCAATCAAGGAGGGACCCAGTACTTC. This sequence encodes CASNQGGTQYF.

The gene calls are TRBV20-1 and TRBJ1-5; TRBD1 might be the D (5 bases). This CDR3 comprises 14 residues. Trimming removed 3 bases at V and 3 bases at J, with 12 bases between. Germline CDR1 DFQATT, CDR2 SNEGSKA (reference sequence). The DNA of the CDR3 is TGCAGTGCTAGTCGGCAGGGACTCAATCAGCCCCAGCATTTT. Amino acids: CSASRQGLNQPQHF.

Comments on this clone: At one end the junction does not follow the germline gene, possibly because of a read error. In DNA form, the CDR3 reads TGTGCCAGCAGACAAGGGGGGGTCTATGGCTACACCTTC. Its protein product is CASRQGGVYGYTF. The rearrangement uses TRBV3-1 (or the pseudogene TRBV3-2) and TRBJ1-2; D may be TRBD1 (6 bases). The CDR3 has 13 amino acids. Germline lookup yields CDR1 LGHDT and CDR2 YNNKEL (reference sequence).

The V and J genes are TRBV28 and TRBJ2-7; 7 bases map to TRBD1. Germline CDR1 is MDHEN and CDR2 is SYDVKM. The J segment lost 5 bases and the V segment lost 7 bases, leaving 11 bases of the junction unmatched. This CDR3 contains 14 residues. CDR3 in amino acids: CASTEGQRSHEQYF. In DNA form, the CDR3 reads TGTGCCAGCACCGAGGGACAGAGGTCTCACGAGCAGTACTTC.

CDR3 residues: CASSEPRTGTKGSPLHF. The CDR3 nucleotides read TGTGCCAGCAGTGAACCCCGGACAGGGACTAAGGGTTCACCCCTCCACTTT. The chain is built from TRBV6-1 and TRBJ1-6, with TRBD1 identical over 8 bases. Germline lookup yields CDR1 MNHNS and CDR2 SASEGT. With 2 bases clipped from V and 9 bases from J, the junction kept 12 bases outside the gene matches. The CDR3 sequence is 17 residues long.

This chain joins TRBV4-1 and TRBJ1-2; 7 bases map to TRBD1. V was pared by 4 bases and J by 0 bases, with 5 bases of the junction left unmatched. Germline CDR1 is MGHRA and CDR2 is YSYEKL. The CDR3 has 15 residues. The CDR3 nucleotides read TGCGCCAGCAGCCCGGGGGACAGACCTAACTATGGCTACACCTTC. This translates into CASSPGDRPNYGYTF.

V and J are TRBV6-6 and TRBJ2-3; 10 bases fit TRBD2. CDR3 length: 16 amino acids. Per germline, CDR1 MNHNY and CDR2 SVGAGI (reference sequence). Unmatched junction bases numbered 6, after V lost 5 bases and J lost 1 base. CDR3 in amino acids: CASSRILAGGTDTQYF. The CDR3 nucleotides read TGTGCCAGCAGTCGAATCCTAGCGGGGGGCACAGATACGCAGTATTTT.

The chain combines TRBV21-1 with TRBJ2-1; the tabulated D call, TRBD1, remains unverified against the DNA. TRBV21-1 is a pseudogene locus. This CDR3 has 15 residues. The CDR3 sequence is CAHKSDQAAHNEQFF. CDR3 DNA: TGTGCCCACAAGTCCGACCAGGCTGCGCACAATGAGCAGTTCTTC.

The genes are TRBV27 and TRBJ1-1, with TRBD1 matching 7 bases. J lost 11 bases, V lost 1 base, and 13 bases had no gene match. The CDR3 consists of 15 residues. The germline gives CDR1 MNHEY, CDR2 SMNVEV (reference sequence). In DNA, the CDR3 is TGTGCCAGCAGTTTATATCCGACAGGGAAGGTGTTGGCTTTCTTT. Translated, it gives CASSLYPTGKVLAFF.

V is TRBV7-9 and J is TRBJ1-2; no firm D call. V lost 1 base and J 2 bases, leaving 14 bases between the germline ends. The CDR3 has 16 amino acids. Germline lookup yields CDR1 SEHNR and CDR2 FQNEAQ (reference sequence). Here the CDR3 DNA reads TGTGCCAGCAGCTTAGGTTTAACGGAGGTGAACTATGGCTACACCTTC. Its protein product is CASSLGLTEVNYGYTF.

The V call is TRBV18, the J call TRBJ1-2, with 7 nucleotides matching TRBD1. The trim removed 2 bases at V and 3 bases at J, leaving 3 bases unmatched. This CDR3 spans 14 amino acids. Germline CDR1 and CDR2: KGHSH and LQKENI. DNA of the CDR3: TGTGCCAGCTCACCAACAGACAGGGACTATGGCTACACCTTC. This encodes CASSPTDRDYGYTF.

The V call is TRBV5-5, the J call TRBJ2-7; TRBD2 aligns across 7 bases. The trim removed 0 bases at V and 4 bases at J, leaving 4 bases unmatched. This CDR3 comprises 14 residues. Per germline, CDR1 SGHKS and CDR2 YYEKEE (reference sequence). CDR3 nucleotides: TGTGCCAGCAGCTTGGGGCAGGGAGGGTACGAGCAGTACTTC. It yields the protein CASSLGQGGYEQYF.

The rearrangement uses TRBV6-2 or TRBV6-3 and TRBJ1-5, with D tentatively TRBD1 (6 bases). Looked up from germline, CDR1 is MNHEY and CDR2 is SVGEGT. The CDR3 extends over 15 amino acids. The ends were cut back, 6 bases at V and 5 bases at J, with 17 bases in the middle. This CDR3 is CASSPHGDRHQPQHF. In DNA form, the CDR3 reads TGTGCCAGCAGCCCCCACGGCGACAGGCATCAGCCCCAGCATTTT.

The CDR3 region is CASGDRGENLYGYTF. The CDR3, as DNA: TGTGCCAGCGGGGACAGGGGAGAGAACCTCTATGGCTACACCTTC. The rearrangement joins TRBV6-5 to TRBJ1-2, with 10 bases matching TRBD1. This CDR3 is 15 amino acids long. Trimming took 8 bases from V and 4 from J; bases not matched to a gene: 10. Germline V CDR1 and CDR2: MNHEY, SVGAGI.

This clone was observed a single time. The V call is TRBV28, the J call TRBJ1-2; D unclear. Germline-derived CDR1 and CDR2 are MDHEN and SYDVKM. The CDR3 totals 12 residues. V was trimmed by 8 bases and J by 0 bases, leaving 7 bases between them. The CDR3 DNA reads as TGTGCCAGCGGGCAGGCTAACTATGGCTACACCTTC. Translation: CASGQANYGYTF.

This clone came up a few times. This chain links TRBV28 with TRBJ1-5; tentative D call: TRBD1 (6 bases). CDR1 and CDR2 from the germline V gene are MDHEN and SYDVKM. V gave up 3 bases and J gave up 6 bases, with 9 bases separating them. This CDR3 has 13 amino acids. In DNA form, the CDR3 reads TGTGCCAGCAGTTTCGGGGGGCTTCAGCCCCAGCATTTT. Translated, it gives CASSFGGLQPQHF. Filled out from reference TRBV28 and TRBJ1-5, the complete variable domain reads DVKVTQSSRYLVKRTGEKVFLECVQDMDHENMFWYRQDPGLGLRLIYFSYDVKMKEKGDIPEGYSVSREKKERFSLILESASTNQTSMYLCASSFGGLQPQHFGDGTRLSIL.

As for this clone: This sample includes further DNA sequences coding for the same CDR3. The V and J genes are TRBV2 and TRBJ2-6, with D perhaps TRBD1 (6 bases). With 3 bases removed from V and 4 bases from J, the gap between germline ends came to 10 bases. This CDR3 is 15 amino acids long. The germline V gene has CDR1 SNHLY and CDR2 FYNNEI. The CDR3 region is CASSEAGAGANVLTF. The CDR3 nucleotides are TGTGCCAGCAGTGAGGCAGGGGCCGGGGCCAACGTCCTGACTTTC.

The chain is built from TRBV7-9 and TRBJ2-1; 10 bases match TRBD2. Per germline, CDR1 SEHNR and CDR2 FQNEAQ (reference sequence). With V trimmed by 6 bases and J by 8 bases, 16 bases remained unmatched. The CDR3 totals 17 residues. DNA for the CDR3: TGTGCCAGCAGACCAACCCTCCAGCGGGAGGGAAACGATGAGCAGTTCTTC. This sequence encodes CASRPTLQREGNDEQFF.